This TCR beta chain was obtained from a study of blood T cell repertoires in COVID-19. Study overall: Researchers got acute and convalescent COVID-19 samples from the United States, Italy and Spain. T cells, B-cell-depleted T cells, or PBMCs supplied cDNA or gDNA.

This clone was observed a single time. Original analysis: It was from reference gene primer amplification that nucleated cell counts were estimated. TCRdb's table, derived via immunoSEQ multiplex PCR, lists solely in-frame clones and lacks some. V, J and clone size derive from that table, while D and trimming were established from the DNA sequence. The sample has around 230,000 clones, about 88% seen once. The CDR3 consists of 12 residues. Trimming left V 1 base short and J 7 bases short, with 7 bases between. Germline CDR1 LGHDT, CDR2 YNNKEL (reference sequence). The sequencing sample was made of peripheral blood. The genes are TRBV3-1 (or the pseudogene TRBV3-2) and TRBJ1-1, with no clear D. This TCR came from a man aged 40-55 years with acute or convalescent COVID-19. Here the CDR3 reads CASSQVPSEAFF. CDR3 bases: TGTGCCAGCAGCCAAGTACCGAGTGAAGCTTTCTTT.